The next 8 T cell receptor beta chains were all read from a single sample in a study of CD8 T cells in ankylosing spondylitis. One entry per CDR3 protein results from TCRdb running MiXCR on the 5' RACE reads. The table records 230,000 or so distinct CDR3 sequences, roughly a quarter of them present only once. Sequencing used blood, either unsorted or a sorted T cell fraction (not recorded which). The receptor set was obtained from a male donor with ankylosing spondylitis or in good health (not recorded which).

The table lists this clonotype with many counts. The V and J genes are TRBV12-3 or TRBV12-4 and TRBJ2-1; no reliable D call. The CDR3 length is 12 residues. Trimming stripped 6 bases from V and 6 bases from J, with 9 bases between. CDR3 region: CASSPGANEQFF. Here the CDR3 DNA reads TGTGCCAGCAGCCCTGGAGCCAATGAGCAGTTCTTC.

The chain joins TRBV20-1 to TRBJ2-3; 10 positions match TRBD2. The V gene end was trimmed by 3 bases and the J gene end by 1 base; junction bases not matched to a gene: 10. Germline values: CDR1 DFQATT, CDR2 SNEGSKA (reference sequence). The CDR3 extends over 17 amino acids. CDR3 residues: CSASPAGGRKRTDTQYF. The CDR3, as DNA: TGCAGTGCTAGTCCAGCGGGGGGGCGGAAGCGCACAGATACGCAGTATTTT.

The rearrangement joins TRBV6-1 to TRBJ2-5, with 8 bases fitting TRBD2. Germline lookup yields CDR1 MNHNS and CDR2 SASEGT. V shed 1 base and J 5 bases; nucleotides not matched to a gene: 12. CDR3 length: 17 amino acids. The CDR3 DNA follows: TGTGCCAGCAGTGAAGGGTTAGGGGGACTAGGTTTGGAGACCCAGTACTTC. Amino acid sequence: CASSEGLGGLGLETQYF.

This clonotype was detected only once. V usage is TRBV7-2 and J usage is TRBJ1-1; D is unresolved. The ends were cut back, 3 bases at V and 4 bases at J, with 12 bases in the middle. CDR3 size: 14 residues. Germline V gives CDR1 SGHTA, CDR2 FQGNSA. The CDR3 nucleotides read TGTGCCAGCAGCTTGTACTTCGGGAGCACTGAAGCTTTCTTT. It codes for CASSLYFGSTEAFF.

Only a few counts were recorded for this clonotype. The gene calls are TRBV30 and TRBJ1-6; 9 nucleotides agree with TRBD1. V lost 4 bases and J lost 5; bases outside the gene matches: 3. The CDR3 contains 14 residues. CDR1 GTSNPN and CDR2 SVGIG come from the germline V gene (reference sequence). This chain's CDR3 is CAWTGTGNNSPLHF. CDR3 nucleotide sequence: TGTGCCTGGACCGGGACAGGGAATAATTCACCCCTCCACTTT. The complete variable domain, with remaining parts taken from reference TRBV30 and TRBJ1-6, reads SQTIHQWPATLVQPVGSPLSLECTVEGTSNPNLYWYRQAAGRGLQLLFYSVGIGQISSEVPQNLSASRPQDRQFILSSKKLLLSDSGFYLCAWTGTGNNSPLHFGNGTRLTVT.

The V gene is TRBV20-1, the J gene TRBJ2-7, with 12 bases aligning to TRBD2. The V segment lost 0 bases and the J segment 5 bases; nucleotides outside the gene matches: 14. The CDR3 is 18 residues long. CDR1 DFQATT and CDR2 SNEGSKA come from the germline V gene (reference sequence). In DNA, the CDR3 is TGCAGTGCTAGAGATCCCCGACTAGCGGGGGCCCCGGTCCACGAGCAGTACTTC. This gives the protein CSARDPRLAGAPVHEQYF.

This clonotype was detected ten times or more. At one end the junction does not follow the germline gene, possibly because of a read error. V usage is TRBV20-1 and J usage is TRBJ1-2; no clear D. The CDR3 totals 11 residues. Germline assignment: CDR1 DFQATT and CDR2 SNEGSKA (reference sequence). This chain's CDR3 is CSGRGKDGYTF. CDR3 sequence (DNA): TGCAGTGGTAGAGGGAAGGATGGCTACACCTTC.

This clonotype came up many times. The chain has TRBV2 and TRBJ1-2, with D perhaps TRBD1 (6 bases). Trimming pared 7 bases from V and 4 bases from J, leaving 19 bases between. The CDR3 sequence is 15 residues long. Germline values: CDR1 SNHLY, CDR2 FYNNEI. The CDR3 reads CASNRGEGVSYGYTF. In nucleotides, the CDR3 is TGTGCCAGCAACCGGGGGGAGGGGGTGAGCTATGGCTACACCTTC.